This entry is about one TCR beta chain. The CDR3 is made up of 14 amino acids. Germline CDR1 and CDR2: SGHDT and YYEEEE. Trimming removed 2 bases from V and 9 bases from J; junction bases left unmatched: 9. These data belong to a study of blood T cell repertoires in COVID-19. Study context: The analysed material was cDNA or gDNA that came from T cells, B-cell-depleted T cells, or PBMCs.

Original data processing: Counts of nucleated cells, estimated from reference gene primer amplification, were obtained. Repertoires were generated with immunoSEQ multiplex PCR, while TCRdb's copy carries only in-frame clones and drops some. The D gene and trimming were derived from the DNA, and the V and J assignments and clone size from that table. This sample has under 300,000 clones, with 83% found just once. The TCR sequence derives from a human donor in a cohort sampled during active COVID-19. The chain is built from TRBV5-6 and TRBJ2-7; 9 nucleotides line up with TRBD2. Sequencing input: peripheral blood. CDR3: CASSFSSGTVGQYF. CDR3 DNA sequence: TGTGCCAGCAGCTTTTCTAGCGGGACGGTAGGGCAGTACTTC. Based on the CDR3 plus reference TRBV5-6 and TRBJ2-7, the full variable domain is DAGVTQSPTHLIKTRGQQVTLRCSPKSGHDTVSWYQQALGQGPQFIFQYYEEEERQRGNFPDRFSGHQFPNYSSELNVNALLLGDSALYLCASSFSSGTVGQYFGPGTRLTVT.